These T cell receptor beta chains were read from a single sample in a study of blood T cell repertoires in COVID-19. The protocol was immunoSEQ multiplex PCR, while the TCRdb copy is restricted to in-frame clones and leaves out a portion. The data contain 200,000 to 300,000 clones, approximately 87% of them singletons. Material for sequencing was peripheral blood. These receptors originate from a woman aged 45-60 years with acute or convalescent COVID-19. The conserved cysteine and the conserved F or W are not part of the CDR3 here.

j_gene | v_gene | CDR3aa
TRBJ1-4 | TRBV28 | ASRRQAGEKLF
TRBJ1-6 | TRBV9 | ASSVDGEGSPLH
TRBJ2-7 | TRBV18 | ASSPPVQDTYEQY
TRBJ2-7 | TRBV20-1 | SASKTSGSGEQY
TRBJ2-1 | TRBV28 | ASSLWVARASSYNEQF
TRBJ2-7 | TRBV27 | ASSYGSGEYEQY
TRBJ2-1 | TRBV6-5 | ASSLRLATYNEQF
TRBJ1-6 | TRBV7-2 | ASNPPGGSNSPLH
TRBJ2-7 | TRBV5-1 | ASSLLPGTGVSYEQY
TRBJ2-7 | TRBV7-2 | ASSFYGAGASYEQY
TRBJ1-2 | TRBV27 | ASSLSWERNGYT
TRBJ1-5 | TRBV5-1 | ASSLFAGDNQPQH
TRBJ2-3 | TRBV7-2 | ASSLAGLAAGDTQY
TRBJ1-5 | TRBV5-1 | ASSLSSGGGQPQH
TRBJ1-5 | TRBV2 | ASKNTGIDQPQH
TRBJ1-3 | TRBV5-5 | ASMSLSGNTIY
TRBJ2-1 | TRBV5-1 | ASSLNRERNEQF
TRBJ1-4 | TRBV1 | TNARGRTNEKLF
TRBJ1-1 | TRBV5-6 | ASSFGQGARGTEAF
TRBJ2-2 | TRBV27 | ASKGNIGSGELF
TRBJ2-3 | TRBV18 | ASSPPGQGVDTQY
TRBJ2-1 | TRBV9 | ASSVGDKYNEQF
TRBJ1-6 | TRBV19 | ASSTRTGNSYNSPLH
TRBJ1-4 | TRBV7-2 | ASSLARGANEKLF
TRBJ2-2 | TRBV7-7 | ASSRQGYTGELF
TRBJ2-5 | TRBV19 | ASSAETRGGETQY
TRBJ2-7 | TRBV7-9 | ASSSAGLASSYEQY
TRBJ2-7 | TRBV5-1 | ASSLMPGQGSHEQY
TRBJ2-1 | TRBV14 | ASSGRTGGWANNEQF
TRBJ2-3 | TRBV13 | ASSHASTWRLTTDTQY
TRBJ1-1 | TRBV4-3 | ASSQAPGTNTEAF
TRBJ2-3 | TRBV2 | ATRTGGSTDTQY
TRBJ2-4 | TRBV28 | ASSLSQTNIQY
TRBJ1-2 | TRBV7-2 | ASSLAVAGAGYGYT
TRBJ2-3 | TRBV11-2 | ASSGTSGSPIRDTQY
TRBJ2-1 | TRBV4-1 | ASSPPILAGAHGRYNEQF
TRBJ1-1 | TRBV5-1 | ATSTSRGNTEAF
TRBJ1-2 | TRBV4-3 | ASSQDLGEGYGYT
TRBJ2-3 | TRBV5-6 | ASSLNPDTQY
TRBJ1-5 | TRBV9 | ASSVEWSGQPQH
TRBJ1-2 | TRBV29-1 | SVSLTGSGGYT
TRBJ2-1 | TRBV7-6 | ASSLGSGLAGYNEQF
TRBJ2-1 | TRBV13 | ASPNKAGNEQF
TRBJ1-3 | TRBV25-1 | ASPTSRGGNTIY
TRBJ1-5 | TRBV19 | ASSIVVLLSNQPQH